This paragraph reports one T cell receptor (beta chain). As yet, its antigen is unknown. Measured with immunoSEQ multiplex PCR; TCRdb has only the in-frame clones, and not every one. The sample yields approximately 140,000 clones, approximately 90% seen once. This sample stems from a study of T cell responses to AZD1222 COVID-19 vaccine. Overall study results and limits: Repertoires were sampled only after the peak T cell response. Spike-wide vaccine-associated CD4 TCRs dominated at 160-218 and 743-854.

This TCR derives from an adult in good health. The specimen comprised peripheral blood, sampled on day 0 of AZD1222 vaccination.

CDR3 in amino acids: CASRGGQGNEQFF. The CDR3 bases are TGTGCCAGCAGAGGGGGACAGGGCAATGAGCAGTTCTTC. V is TRBV2 and J is TRBJ2-1; TRBD1 aligns across 9 bases. The CDR3 contains 13 residues. Germline values: CDR1 SNHLY, CDR2 FYNNEI. J lost 6 bases, V lost 6 bases, and 3 bases had no gene match.